This T cell receptor beta chain was profiled in a study of CD8 T cells in ankylosing spondylitis. Notes on the study in general: Apparently characteristic of ankylosing spondylitis blood was a TCR beta motif (about 8 highly homologous variants). Reactive arthritis synovial fluid and blood were previously reported to contain some motif variants.

Germline CDR1 is DFQATT and CDR2 is SNEGSKA (reference sequence). Trimming shortened V by 0 bases and J by 4 bases, and 10 bases separated the two germline ends. The CDR3 has 13 amino acids. The TCR beta libraries were generated through quantitative 5'-RACE incorporating molecular barcodes. MiXCR was run by TCRdb on the 5' RACE reads, yielding one entry per CDR3 protein. The sample yields just over 350,000 distinct CDR3 sequences, approximately 20% seen once. A remark on this clonotype: The target antigen is unknown.

Specimen: blood, either unsorted or a sorted T cell fraction (not recorded which). The chain carries TRBV20-1 and TRBJ2-7; D call uncertain. This TCR came from a male donor with ankylosing spondylitis or in good health (not recorded which). The CDR3 here is CSARDPNSYEQYF. Written as DNA, the CDR3 is TGCAGTGCTAGAGATCCTAATTCTTACGAGCAGTACTTC.